This TCR beta chain was sequenced during a study of blood T cells in healthy people across ages. Whole-study findings and limits: A conclusive naive versus antigen-experienced comparison was prevented by the unsorted PBMCs. There were more naive CD4+ cells and higher diversity in long-lived donors than in aged donors.

The draw of peripheral blood yielded around 10 milliliters from each donor. This clonotype has more than one count but fewer than ten. Its antigen is still unknown. The germline V and J ends were trimmed by 6 bases and 0 bases, with 18 bases remaining between them. Germline values: CDR1 SGHDT, CDR2 YYEEEE. CDR3 size: 17 residues. Combining a sample-barcoded 5' primer with a J-beta primer mix, a second PCR ran for about 7 to 11 cycles. Every cDNA was tagged by a template-switch adaptor with 12 random nucleotides. TCRdb independently ran MiXCR on the 5' RACE reads; one entry per CDR3 protein. The data contain about a million distinct CDR3 sequences, less than 45% of them singletons.

This receptor was identified in a man younger than 35 in good health. The sequenced sample consisted of blood. This sequence joins TRBV5-6 and TRBJ1-4; D may be TRBD1 (6 bases). The chain's CDR3 is CASNQQGFGTTNEKLFF. Here the CDR3 DNA reads TGTGCCAGCAACCAACAGGGTTTCGGCACAACTAATGAAAAACTGTTTTTT. Full variable domain (remainder filled in from reference TRBV5-6 and TRBJ1-4): DAGVTQSPTHLIKTRGQQVTLRCSPKSGHDTVSWYQQALGQGPQFIFQYYEEEERQRGNFPDRFSGHQFPNYSSELNVNALLLGDSALYLCASNQQGFGTTNEKLFFGSGTQLSVL.